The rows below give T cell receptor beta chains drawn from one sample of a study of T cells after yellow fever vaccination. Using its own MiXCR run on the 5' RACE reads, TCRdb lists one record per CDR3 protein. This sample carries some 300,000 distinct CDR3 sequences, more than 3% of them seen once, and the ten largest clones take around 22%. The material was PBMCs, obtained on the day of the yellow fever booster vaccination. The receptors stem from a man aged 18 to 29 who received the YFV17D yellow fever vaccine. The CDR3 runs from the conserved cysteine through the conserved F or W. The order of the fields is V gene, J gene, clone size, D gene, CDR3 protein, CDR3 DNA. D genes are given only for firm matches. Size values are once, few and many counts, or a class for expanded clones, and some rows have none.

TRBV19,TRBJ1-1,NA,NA,CASSIVGESSAFF,TGTGCCAGTAGTATAGTTGGAGAATCATCTGCTTTCTTT
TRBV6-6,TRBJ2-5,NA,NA,CASSAEGGEETQYF,TGTGCCAGCAGCGCGGAGGGGGGGGAAGAGACCCAGTACTTC
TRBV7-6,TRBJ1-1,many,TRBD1,CASSLTHRGLGEAFF,TGTGCCAGCAGCTTAACCCACAGGGGGTTAGGTGAAGCTTTCTTT
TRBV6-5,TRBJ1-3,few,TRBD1,CASSYSGNRGSGNTIYF,TGTGCCAGCAGTTACTCGGGAAACAGGGGATCTGGAAACACCATATATTTT
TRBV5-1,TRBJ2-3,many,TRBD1,CASSLRTGRDTQYF,TGCGCCAGCAGCCTACGGACAGGGAGGGATACGCAGTATTTT
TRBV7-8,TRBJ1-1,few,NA,CASSLASTEAFF,TGTGCCAGCAGCTTAGCATCCACTGAAGCTTTCTTT
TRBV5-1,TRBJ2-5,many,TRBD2,CASSSPGGRAHQETQYF,TGCGCCAGCAGCTCGCCGGGGGGACGGGCACACCAAGAGACCCAGTACTTC
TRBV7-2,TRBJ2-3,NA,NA,CASSSAGSAADTQYF,TGTGCCAGCAGCTCGGCCGGCAGCGCGGCAGATACGCAGTATTTT
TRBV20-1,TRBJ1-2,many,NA,CSATGLYGYTF,TGCAGTGCTACAGGGCTCTATGGCTACACCTTC
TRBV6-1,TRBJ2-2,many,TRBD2,CASSELAGGPGELFF,TGTGCCAGCAGTGAACTAGCGGGGGGGCCCGGGGAGCTGTTTTTT
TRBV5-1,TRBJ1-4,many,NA,CASRKAGGQVEKLFF,TGCGCCAGCAGAAAAGCGGGGGGCCAGGTTGAAAAACTGTTTTTT
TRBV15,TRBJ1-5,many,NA,CATSPTGDRGQPQHF,TGTGCCACCAGCCCAACGGGGGACCGAGGTCAGCCCCAGCATTTT
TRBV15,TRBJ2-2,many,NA,CATSPNGANGELFF,TGTGCCACCAGCCCTAATGGAGCCAACGGGGAGCTGTTTTTT
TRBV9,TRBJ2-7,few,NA,CASSAGVAYEQYF,TGTGCCAGCAGCGCCGGGGTAGCCTACGAGCAGTACTTC
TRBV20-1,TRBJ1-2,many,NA,CSAKTQRTNYGYTF,TGCAGTGCTAAAACGCAGCGTACTAACTATGGCTACACCTTC
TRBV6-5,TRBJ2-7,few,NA,CASSTSLRGVYEQYF,TGTGCCAGCAGTACCTCACTCCGGGGCGTCTACGAGCAGTACTTC
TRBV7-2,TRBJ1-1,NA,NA,CASSPPIRNTEAFF,TGTGCCAGCAGCCCCCCAATAAGGAACACTGAAGCTTTCTTT
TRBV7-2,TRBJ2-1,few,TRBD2,CASSLGLLAGKYNEQFF,TGTGCCAGCAGCTTAGGGTTACTAGCGGGGAAGTACAATGAGCAGTTCTTC
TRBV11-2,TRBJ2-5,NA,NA,CASSLGSGFRGNKYF,TGTGCCAGCAGCTTAGGATCCGGATTTAGGGGGAATAAGTACTTC
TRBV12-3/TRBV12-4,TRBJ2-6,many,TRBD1,CASRGTDGANVLTF,TGTGCCAGCAGGGGGACAGACGGGGCCAACGTCCTGACTTTC
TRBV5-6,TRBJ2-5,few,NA,CASSLRDSETQYF,TGTGCCAGCAGCCTTCGGGACTCCGAGACCCAGTACTTC
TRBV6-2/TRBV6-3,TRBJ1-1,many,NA,CASTRPVNTEAFF,TGTGCCAGCACGCGCCCGGTGAACACTGAAGCTTTCTTT
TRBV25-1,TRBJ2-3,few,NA,CASSDPAGPDTQYF,TGTGCCAGCAGTGACCCCGCAGGGCCAGATACGCAGTATTTT
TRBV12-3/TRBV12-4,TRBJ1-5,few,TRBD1,CASSLQGQGRQHF,TGTGCCAGCAGTTTACAGGGACAGGGCCGCCAGCATTTT
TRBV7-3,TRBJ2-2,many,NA,CASSLTRTENTGELFF,TGTGCCAGCAGCTTAACGCGGACGGAGAACACCGGGGAGCTGTTTTTT
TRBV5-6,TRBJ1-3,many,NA,CASSLKGSGNTIYF,TGTGCCAGCAGCTTGAAGGGGTCTGGAAACACCATATATTTT
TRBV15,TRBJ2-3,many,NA,CATSRGGAGTDTQYF,TGTGCCACCAGCAGAGGGGGGGCCGGAACAGATACGCAGTATTTT
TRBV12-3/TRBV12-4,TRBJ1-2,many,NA,CASRRGNYGYTF,TGTGCCAGCAGGAGGGGGAACTATGGCTACACCTTC
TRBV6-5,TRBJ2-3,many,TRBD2,CAAQRGPTDTQYF,TGTGCCGCTCAGCGGGGGCCCACAGATACGCAGTATTTT
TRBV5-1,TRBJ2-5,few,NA,CASSFWTPQETQYF,TGCGCCAGCAGCTTTTGGACACCCCAAGAGACCCAGTACTTC
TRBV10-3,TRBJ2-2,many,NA,CAISERIGGGELFF,TGTGCCATCAGTGAACGCATCGGTGGCGGGGAGCTGTTTTTT
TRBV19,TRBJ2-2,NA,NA,CASMGVELFF,TGTGCCAGTATGGGAGTGGAGCTGTTTTTT
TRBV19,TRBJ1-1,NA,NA,CASIGAGRTEAFF,TGTGCCAGTATAGGGGCAGGGAGAACTGAAGCTTTCTTT
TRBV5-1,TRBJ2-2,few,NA,CASSLGRENTGELFF,TGCGCCAGCAGCTTAGGCAGGGAGAACACCGGGGAGCTGTTTTTT
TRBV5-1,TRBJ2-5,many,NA,CASSSSGYRQETQYF,TGCGCCAGCAGCTCGTCGGGGTATCGTCAAGAGACCCAGTACTTC
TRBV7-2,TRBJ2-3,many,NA,CASSLTMSTDTQYF,TGTGCCAGCAGCCTGACCATGAGCACAGATACGCAGTATTTT
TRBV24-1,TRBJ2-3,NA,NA,CATSEAGREDTQYF,TGTGCCACCAGTGAGGCGGGGCGTGAAGATACGCAGTATTTT
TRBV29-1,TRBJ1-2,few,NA,CSVNLLVGYTF,TGCAGCGTTAACCTGTTGGTGGGCTACACCTTC
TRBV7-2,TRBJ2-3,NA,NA,CASSLAFGRGGTDTQYF,TGTGCCAGCAGCTTAGCATTCGGCAGGGGGGGCACAGATACGCAGTATTTT
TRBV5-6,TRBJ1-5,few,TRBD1,CASSRATGGEGNQPQHF,TGTGCCAGCAGCCGCGCGACAGGGGGCGAGGGCAATCAGCCCCAGCATTTT
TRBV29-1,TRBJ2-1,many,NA,CSVEVGGEQFF,TGCAGCGTTGAAGTCGGGGGTGAGCAGTTCTTC
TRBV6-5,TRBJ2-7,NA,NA,CASSRNGGFYYEQYF,TGTGCCAGCAGTCGGAACGGAGGTTTTTACTACGAGCAGTACTTC
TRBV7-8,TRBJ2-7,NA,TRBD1,CASSEGQKTYEQYF,TGTGCCAGCAGCGAGGGACAGAAAACCTACGAGCAGTACTTC
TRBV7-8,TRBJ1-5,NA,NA,CASSRSGYSNQPQHF,TGTGCCAGCAGCCGCAGCGGATATAGCAATCAGCCCCAGCATTTT
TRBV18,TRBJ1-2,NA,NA,CASSRSDSYGYTF,TGTGCCAGCTCACGGTCAGACAGCTATGGCTACACCTTC
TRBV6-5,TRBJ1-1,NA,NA,CASSYQGQAFF,TGTGCCAGCAGCTATCAGGGGCAGGCTTTCTTT
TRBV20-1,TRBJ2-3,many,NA,CSAPLQTSTDTQYF,TGCAGTGCTCCCCTACAGACTAGCACAGATACGCAGTATTTT
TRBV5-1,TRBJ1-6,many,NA,CASSLEAFGNSPLHF,TGCGCCAGCAGCTTGGAGGCTTTCGGTAATTCACCCCTCCACTTT
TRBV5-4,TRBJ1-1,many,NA,CASRRIGGQKNTEAFF,TGTGCCAGCAGGCGCATAGGGGGACAAAAGAACACTGAAGCTTTCTTT
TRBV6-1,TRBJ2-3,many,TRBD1,CASSQGQPSTDTQYF,TGTGCCAGCAGTCAGGGACAGCCTAGCACAGATACGCAGTATTTT
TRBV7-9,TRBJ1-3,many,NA,CASSFGRWGTFSGNTIYF,TGTGCCAGCAGCTTCGGGAGGTGGGGGACCTTCTCTGGAAACACCATATATTTT
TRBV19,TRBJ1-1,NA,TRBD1,CASSQQGLFAEAFF,TGTGCCAGTAGCCAACAGGGGTTGTTTGCTGAAGCTTTCTTT
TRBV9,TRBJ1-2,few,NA,CASSSGPSYGYTF,TGTGCCAGCAGCTCGGGTCCCTCCTATGGCTACACCTTC
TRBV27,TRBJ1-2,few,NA,CASAPETRGNGYTF,TGTGCCAGCGCCCCGGAGACGAGGGGGAATGGCTACACCTTC
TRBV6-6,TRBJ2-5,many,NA,CASSLFGQQETQYF,TGTGCCAGCAGCCTCTTCGGGCAGCAAGAGACCCAGTACTTC